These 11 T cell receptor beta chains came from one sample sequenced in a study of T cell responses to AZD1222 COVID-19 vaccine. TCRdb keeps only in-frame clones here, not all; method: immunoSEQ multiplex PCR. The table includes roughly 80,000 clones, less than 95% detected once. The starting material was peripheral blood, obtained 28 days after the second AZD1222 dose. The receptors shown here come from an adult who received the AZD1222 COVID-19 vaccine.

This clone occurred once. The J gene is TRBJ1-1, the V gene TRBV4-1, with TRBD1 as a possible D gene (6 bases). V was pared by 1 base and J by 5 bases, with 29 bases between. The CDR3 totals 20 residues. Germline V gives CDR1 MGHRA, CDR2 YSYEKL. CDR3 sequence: CASSQVLGRRGGRFGTEAFF. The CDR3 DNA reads TGCGCCAGCAGCCAAGTGCTAGGTCGCAGGGGCGGGAGGTTTGGAACTGAAGCTTTCTTT.

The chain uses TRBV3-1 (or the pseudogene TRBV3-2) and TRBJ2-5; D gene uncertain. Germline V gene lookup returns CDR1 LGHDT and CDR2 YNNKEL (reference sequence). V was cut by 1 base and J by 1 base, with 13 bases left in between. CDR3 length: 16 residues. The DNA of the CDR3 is TGTGCCAGCAGCCAAGGAATGAGTTACCCCCAAGAGACCCAGTACTTC. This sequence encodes CASSQGMSYPQETQYF.

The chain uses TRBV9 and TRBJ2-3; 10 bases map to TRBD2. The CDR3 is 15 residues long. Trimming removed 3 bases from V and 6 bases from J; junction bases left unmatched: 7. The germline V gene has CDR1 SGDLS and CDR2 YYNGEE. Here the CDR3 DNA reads TGTGCCAGCAGCGGGTTAGCGGGGGGAGGCGATACGCAGTATTTT. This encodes CASSGLAGGGDTQYF.

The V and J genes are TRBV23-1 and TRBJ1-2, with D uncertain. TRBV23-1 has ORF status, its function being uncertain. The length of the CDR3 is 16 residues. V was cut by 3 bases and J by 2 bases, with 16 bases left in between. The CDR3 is CASSHVFGRRNYGYTF. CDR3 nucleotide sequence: TGCGCCAGCAGTCATGTTTTTGGGAGGAGAAACTATGGCTACACCTTC.

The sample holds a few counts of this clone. The DNA of the CDR3 is TGTGCCAGCTCACCACGAGGCCCCATGAACACTGAAGCTTTCTTT. The encoded protein is CASSPRGPMNTEAFF. The chain combines TRBV18 with TRBJ1-1; D gene ambiguous. Trimming cost V 1 base and J 0 bases, with 9 bases left between them. CDR1 is KGHSH, CDR2 LQKENI, per germline. The CDR3 is 15 amino acids.

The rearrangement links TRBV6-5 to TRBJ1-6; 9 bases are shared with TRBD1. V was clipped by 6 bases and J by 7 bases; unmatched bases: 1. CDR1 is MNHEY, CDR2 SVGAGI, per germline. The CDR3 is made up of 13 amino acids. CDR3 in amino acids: CASRGQGNSPLHF. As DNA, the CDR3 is TGTGCCAGCAGGGGACAGGGCAATTCACCCCTCCACTTT.

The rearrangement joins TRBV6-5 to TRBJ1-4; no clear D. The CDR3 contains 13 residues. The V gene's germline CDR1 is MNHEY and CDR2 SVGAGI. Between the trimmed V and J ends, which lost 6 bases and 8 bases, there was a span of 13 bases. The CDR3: CASRTGEGEKLFF. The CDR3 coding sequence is TGTGCCAGCAGAACGGGAGAAGGGGAAAAACTGTTTTTT.

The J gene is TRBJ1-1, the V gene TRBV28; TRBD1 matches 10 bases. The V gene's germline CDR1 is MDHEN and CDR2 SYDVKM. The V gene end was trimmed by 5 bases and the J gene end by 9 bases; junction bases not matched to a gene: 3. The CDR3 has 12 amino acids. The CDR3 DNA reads TGTGCCAGCAGTCCGGGACAGGGGAAAGCTTTCTTT. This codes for CASSPGQGKAFF.

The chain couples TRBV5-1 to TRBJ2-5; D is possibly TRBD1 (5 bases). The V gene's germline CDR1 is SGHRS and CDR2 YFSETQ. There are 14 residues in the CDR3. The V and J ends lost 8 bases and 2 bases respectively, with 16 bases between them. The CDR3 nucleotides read TGCGCCAGTGCTCTGACAGCCGCTCAAGAGACCCAGTACTTC. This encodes CASALTAAQETQYF.

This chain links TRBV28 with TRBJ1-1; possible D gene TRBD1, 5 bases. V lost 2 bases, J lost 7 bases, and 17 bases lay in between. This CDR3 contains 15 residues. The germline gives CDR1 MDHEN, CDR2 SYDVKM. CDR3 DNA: TGTGCCAGCAGTTTAATGACAGCAGGTAGCTATGAAGCTTTCTTT. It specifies CASSLMTAGSYEAFF.

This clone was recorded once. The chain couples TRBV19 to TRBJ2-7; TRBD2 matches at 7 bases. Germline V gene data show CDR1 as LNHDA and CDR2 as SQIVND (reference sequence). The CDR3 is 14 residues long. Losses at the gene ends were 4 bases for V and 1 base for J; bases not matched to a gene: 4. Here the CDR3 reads CASSRKAGSYEQYF. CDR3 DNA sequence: TGTGCCAGTAGTAGAAAAGCGGGGTCCTACGAGCAGTACTTC.